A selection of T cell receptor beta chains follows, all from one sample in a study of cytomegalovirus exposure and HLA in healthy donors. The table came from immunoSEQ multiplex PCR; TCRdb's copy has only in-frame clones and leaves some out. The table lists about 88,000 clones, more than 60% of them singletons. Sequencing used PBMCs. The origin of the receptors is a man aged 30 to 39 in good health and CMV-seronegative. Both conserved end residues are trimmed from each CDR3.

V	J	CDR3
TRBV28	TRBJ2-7	ASTTKSWSYEQY
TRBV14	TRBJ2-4	ASSQERDRKNIQY
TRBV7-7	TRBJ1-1	ASSLVRADTEAF
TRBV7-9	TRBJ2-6	ASSLGGGKDSGANVLT
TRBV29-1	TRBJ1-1	SVEDTWEAF
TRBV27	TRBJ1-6	ASSSGGFGSPLH
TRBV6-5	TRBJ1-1	ASSRLWGDTEAF
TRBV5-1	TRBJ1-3	ASSSDGQG
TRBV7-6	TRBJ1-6	ASSLEQGNNSPLH
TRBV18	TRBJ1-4	ASTRDRDEKLF
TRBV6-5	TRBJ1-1	ASRRHGGANTEAF
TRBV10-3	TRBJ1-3	ASRDRGFGNTIY
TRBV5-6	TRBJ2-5	ASSLQETQY
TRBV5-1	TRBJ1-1	ASSLDQGAMGTEAF
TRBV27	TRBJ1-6	ASSLQSTYNSPLH
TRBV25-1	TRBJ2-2	ASSATSFTGELF
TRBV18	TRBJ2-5	ASSPGQANQETQY
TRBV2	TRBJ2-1	ASSDYGSNEQF
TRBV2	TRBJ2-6	ASKSNPGAGANVLT
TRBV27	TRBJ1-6	ASSLFPGQDISPLH
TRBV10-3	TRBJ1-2	AIKGQSNYGYT
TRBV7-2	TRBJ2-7	ASSRGSHYEQY
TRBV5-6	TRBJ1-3	ASSSLTAGNTIY
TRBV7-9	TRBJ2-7	ASSLATGTGGAGEQY
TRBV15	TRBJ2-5	ATSERGGYETQY
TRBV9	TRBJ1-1	ASSVNGGEGSEAF
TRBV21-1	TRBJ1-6	ASSHRDGNENSPLH
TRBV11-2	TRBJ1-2	ASSLDRDRGLYGYT
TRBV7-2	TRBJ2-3	ASRLGGSSTDTQY
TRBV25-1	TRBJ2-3	ASSEEGRTGVSDTQY